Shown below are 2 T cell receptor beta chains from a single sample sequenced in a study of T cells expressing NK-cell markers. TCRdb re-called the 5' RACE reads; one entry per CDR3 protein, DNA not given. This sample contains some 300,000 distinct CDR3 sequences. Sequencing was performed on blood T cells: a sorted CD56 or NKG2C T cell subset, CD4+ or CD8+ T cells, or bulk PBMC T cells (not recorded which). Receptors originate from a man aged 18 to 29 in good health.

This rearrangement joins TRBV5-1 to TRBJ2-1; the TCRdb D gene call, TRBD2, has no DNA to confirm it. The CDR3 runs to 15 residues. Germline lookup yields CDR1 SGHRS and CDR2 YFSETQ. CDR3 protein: CASSPSSGSYNEQFF.

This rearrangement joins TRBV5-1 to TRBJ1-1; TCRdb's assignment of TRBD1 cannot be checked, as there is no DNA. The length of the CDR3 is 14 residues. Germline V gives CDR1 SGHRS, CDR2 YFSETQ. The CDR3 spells CASSSQDSNTEAFF.